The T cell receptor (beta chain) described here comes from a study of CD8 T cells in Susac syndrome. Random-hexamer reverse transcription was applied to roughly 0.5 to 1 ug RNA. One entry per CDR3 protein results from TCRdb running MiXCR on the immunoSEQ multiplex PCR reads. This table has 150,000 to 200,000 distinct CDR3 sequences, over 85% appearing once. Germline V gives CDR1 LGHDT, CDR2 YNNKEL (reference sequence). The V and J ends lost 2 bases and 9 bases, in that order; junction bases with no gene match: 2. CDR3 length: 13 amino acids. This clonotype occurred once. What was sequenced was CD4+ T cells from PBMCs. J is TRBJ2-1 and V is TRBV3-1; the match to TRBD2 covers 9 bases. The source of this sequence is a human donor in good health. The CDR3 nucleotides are TGTGCCAGCAGCCAACGCGGGGGGGGTGAGCAGTTCTTC. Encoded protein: CASSQRGGGEQFF.